Listed below are T cell receptor beta chains from one sample, sequenced in a study of Ad26.COV2.S vaccination and SARS-CoV-2 variants. Profiling relied on immunoSEQ multiplex PCR, and the TCRdb table lists in-frame clones only, not all of them. The sample holds about 680,000 clones, around 92% seen once. This sample comprised peripheral blood, obtained in a trial of Ad26.COV2.S vaccine versus placebo. The receptors here all came from a person aged 18-60 years who received the Ad26.COV2.S COVID-19 vaccine or a placebo. Each CDR3 is given with its conserved first and last residue. The order of the fields is clone size, V gene, CDR3 length, J gene, D gene, CDR3 protein, CDR3 DNA. The D gene is left open where the match is weak. The listing skips clone size in some rows; elsewhere it reads once, few, many or a size class.

abundance: -
v_gene: TRBV6-2/TRBV6-3
len: 20
j_gene: TRBJ2-1
d_gene: TRBD2
CDR3aa: CASSYSGAQLAGGSYNEQFF
CDR3nt: TGTGCCAGCAGTTACTCAGGGGCACAGCTAGCGGGAGGCTCCTACAATGAGCAGTTCTTC

abundance: once
v_gene: TRBV19
len: 13
j_gene: TRBJ2-5
d_gene: -
CDR3aa: CASRGSLAETQYF
CDR3nt: TGTGCCAGTAGGGGATCGTTGGCAGAGACCCAGTACTTC

abundance: few
v_gene: TRBV6-5
len: 11
j_gene: TRBJ2-7
d_gene: TRBD1
CDR3aa: CATKTGYEQYF
CDR3nt: TGTGCCACCAAGACAGGGTACGAGCAGTACTTC

abundance: -
v_gene: TRBV5-6
len: 16
j_gene: TRBJ2-5
d_gene: -
CDR3aa: CASSFPGTREGETQYF
CDR3nt: TGTGCCAGCAGCTTCCCCGGGACAAGGGAGGGGGAGACCCAGTACTTC

abundance: -
v_gene: TRBV24-1
len: 11
j_gene: TRBJ2-3
d_gene: -
CDR3aa: CATSITDTQYF
CDR3nt: TGTGCCACCAGTATAACAGATACGCAGTATTTT

abundance: -
v_gene: TRBV19
len: 15
j_gene: TRBJ2-5
d_gene: -
CDR3aa: CASSIGLGREETQYF
CDR3nt: TGTGCCAGTAGTATAGGTCTGGGCAGGGAAGAGACCCAGTACTTC

abundance: -
v_gene: TRBV4-3
len: 14
j_gene: TRBJ2-7
d_gene: -
CDR3aa: CASSQDKLSYEQYF
CDR3nt: TGCGCCAGCAGCCAAGATAAACTCTCCTACGAGCAGTACTTC

abundance: -
v_gene: TRBV19
len: 15
j_gene: TRBJ2-2
d_gene: TRBD2
CDR3aa: CASRIAGINTGELFF
CDR3nt: TGTGCCAGTCGGATAGCGGGAATAAACACCGGGGAGCTGTTTTTT

abundance: -
v_gene: TRBV7-9
len: 13
j_gene: TRBJ1-2
d_gene: -
CDR3aa: CASSLRDNYGYTF
CDR3nt: TGTGCCAGCAGCTTACGGGATAACTATGGCTACACCTTC

abundance: -
v_gene: TRBV18
len: 12
j_gene: TRBJ1-2
d_gene: -
CDR3aa: CASSLQNYGYTF
CDR3nt: TGTGCCAGCTCACTTCAAAACTATGGCTACACCTTC

abundance: -
v_gene: TRBV11-1
len: 15
j_gene: TRBJ2-5
d_gene: TRBD2
CDR3aa: CASSLLGLGGETQYF
CDR3nt: TGTGCCAGCAGCTTACTCGGACTAGGAGGTGAGACCCAGTACTTC

abundance: -
v_gene: TRBV7-2
len: 11
j_gene: TRBJ1-1
d_gene: -
CDR3aa: CASSLVTEAFF
CDR3nt: TGTGCCAGCAGCTTAGTGACTGAAGCTTTCTTT

abundance: few
v_gene: TRBV4-3
len: 16
j_gene: TRBJ1-3
d_gene: -
CDR3aa: CASSRGAQDSGNTIYF
CDR3nt: TGCGCCAGCAGCCGGGGGGCGCAGGACTCTGGAAACACCATATATTTT

abundance: -
v_gene: TRBV27
len: 15
j_gene: TRBJ2-7
d_gene: -
CDR3aa: CASSPDFPSSYEQYF
CDR3nt: TGTGCCAGCAGCCCGGACTTTCCTAGCTCCTACGAGCAGTACTTC

abundance: -
v_gene: TRBV7-9
len: 16
j_gene: TRBJ2-7
d_gene: -
CDR3aa: CASSPRVLGGPYEQYF
CDR3nt: TGTGCCAGCAGCCCCCGAGTTCTAGGGGGGCCCTACGAGCAGTACTTC

abundance: -
v_gene: TRBV30
len: 12
j_gene: TRBJ1-4
d_gene: -
CDR3aa: CAWGSYNEKLFF
CDR3nt: TGTGCCTGGGGCAGCTATAATGAAAAACTGTTTTTT

abundance: -
v_gene: TRBV19
len: 18
j_gene: TRBJ2-2
d_gene: TRBD1
CDR3aa: CASGPGTGDAVNTGELFF
CDR3nt: TGTGCCAGCGGACCCGGGACAGGGGACGCTGTGAACACCGGGGAGCTGTTTTTT

abundance: -
v_gene: TRBV30
len: 13
j_gene: TRBJ1-6
d_gene: -
CDR3aa: CATTVPLNSPLHF
CDR3nt: TGTGCCACGACGGTTCCTTTAAATTCACCCCTCCACTTT

abundance: -
v_gene: TRBV3-1/TRBV3-2
len: 15
j_gene: TRBJ1-3
d_gene: -
CDR3aa: CASSLTGSSGNTIYF
CDR3nt: TGTGCCAGCAGCCTCACAGGGTCCTCTGGAAACACCATATATTTT

abundance: -
v_gene: TRBV30
len: 15
j_gene: TRBJ1-6
d_gene: TRBD1
CDR3aa: CAWSDEGAWNSPLHF
CDR3nt: TGTGCCTGGAGCGATGAGGGGGCTTGGAATTCACCCCTCCACTTT

abundance: -
v_gene: TRBV27
len: 17
j_gene: TRBJ2-1
d_gene: TRBD2
CDR3aa: CASAPGLAGRPDNEQFF
CDR3nt: TGTGCCAGCGCCCCTGGACTAGCGGGAAGGCCCGACAATGAGCAGTTCTTC

abundance: -
v_gene: TRBV6-5
len: 16
j_gene: TRBJ1-3
d_gene: -
CDR3aa: CASSYSGDSSGNTIYF
CDR3nt: TGTGCCAGCAGTTACTCAGGAGACAGCTCTGGAAACACCATATATTTT

abundance: -
v_gene: TRBV9
len: 16
j_gene: TRBJ2-2
d_gene: -
CDR3aa: CASSVQAAGDPGELFF
CDR3nt: TGTGCCAGCAGCGTACAGGCGGCAGGGGACCCCGGGGAGCTGTTTTTT

abundance: -
v_gene: TRBV5-1
len: 14
j_gene: TRBJ2-3
d_gene: -
CDR3aa: CASSLNRIPDTQYF
CDR3nt: TGCGCCAGCAGCTTAAACAGGATTCCAGATACGCAGTATTTT

abundance: -
v_gene: TRBV5-1
len: 14
j_gene: TRBJ1-4
d_gene: TRBD1
CDR3aa: CASSFQGGWEKLFF
CDR3nt: TGCGCCAGCAGCTTTCAAGGGGGCTGGGAAAAACTGTTTTTT

abundance: -
v_gene: TRBV11-3
len: 14
j_gene: TRBJ2-1
d_gene: -
CDR3aa: CASSRRGEDNEQFF
CDR3nt: TGTGCCAGCAGCCGTAGGGGGGAGGATAATGAGCAGTTCTTC

abundance: few
v_gene: TRBV6-6
len: 14
j_gene: TRBJ1-6
d_gene: -
CDR3aa: CASSLAGNNSPLHF
CDR3nt: TGTGCCAGCAGTCTTGCAGGGAATAATTCACCCCTCCACTTT

abundance: -
v_gene: TRBV5-1
len: 14
j_gene: TRBJ2-6
d_gene: -
CDR3aa: CASMKDSGANVLTF
CDR3nt: TGCGCCAGCATGAAAGACTCTGGGGCCAACGTCCTGACTTTC

abundance: -
v_gene: TRBV7-9
len: 18
j_gene: TRBJ1-5
d_gene: TRBD1
CDR3aa: CASSLGTGGLYSNQPQHF
CDR3nt: TGTGCCAGCAGCTTAGGGACAGGGGGCCTATATAGCAATCAGCCCCAGCATTTT

abundance: once
v_gene: TRBV5-5
len: 18
j_gene: TRBJ1-2
d_gene: -
CDR3aa: CASSLEEARDIRHYGYTF
CDR3nt: TGTGCCAGCAGCTTGGAGGAGGCCCGGGACATCAGACACTATGGCTACACCTTC

abundance: -
v_gene: TRBV6-2/TRBV6-3
len: 14
j_gene: TRBJ1-5
d_gene: TRBD1
CDR3aa: CASSYGQGDQPQHF
CDR3nt: TGTGCCAGCAGTTACGGCCAGGGGGATCAGCCCCAGCATTTT

abundance: -
v_gene: TRBV5-1
len: 18
j_gene: TRBJ2-7
d_gene: TRBD2
CDR3aa: CASSGGTSGRTSSYEQYF
CDR3nt: TGCGCCAGCAGCGGCGGGACTAGCGGGAGGACTAGCTCCTACGAGCAGTACTTC

abundance: -
v_gene: TRBV24-1
len: 16
j_gene: TRBJ1-2
d_gene: TRBD1
CDR3aa: CATSDKLDRVVYGYTF
CDR3nt: TGTGCCACCAGTGACAAACTGGACAGGGTGGTCTATGGCTACACCTTC

abundance: few
v_gene: TRBV19
len: 15
j_gene: TRBJ1-5
d_gene: -
CDR3aa: CASSIGTGLAQPQHF
CDR3nt: TGTGCCAGTAGTATTGGTACAGGGCTTGCTCAGCCCCAGCATTTT

abundance: -
v_gene: TRBV3-1/TRBV3-2
len: 13
j_gene: TRBJ2-1
d_gene: TRBD2
CDR3aa: CASSQGLAGGQFF
CDR3nt: TGTGCCAGCAGCCAAGGGCTAGCGGGAGGGCAGTTCTTC

abundance: -
v_gene: TRBV5-4
len: 15
j_gene: TRBJ2-5
d_gene: TRBD2
CDR3aa: CASSSETSGRVTQYF
CDR3nt: TGTGCCAGCAGCTCCGAGACTAGCGGGAGGGTGACCCAGTACTTC

abundance: -
v_gene: TRBV9
len: 17
j_gene: TRBJ2-2
d_gene: TRBD1
CDR3aa: CASSVDPDRKNTGELFF
CDR3nt: TGTGCCAGCAGCGTAGACCCGGACAGGAAGAACACCGGGGAGCTGTTTTTT

abundance: -
v_gene: TRBV12-3/TRBV12-4
len: 10
j_gene: TRBJ2-1
d_gene: -
CDR3aa: CASSNNEQFF
CDR3nt: TGTGCCAGCAGCAACAATGAGCAGTTCTTC

abundance: -
v_gene: TRBV5-1
len: 13
j_gene: TRBJ1-5
d_gene: -
CDR3aa: CASSLEVGQPQHF
CDR3nt: TGCGCCAGCAGCTTGGAGGTGGGTCAGCCCCAGCATTTT

abundance: once
v_gene: TRBV5-1
len: 18
j_gene: TRBJ2-1
d_gene: -
CDR3aa: CASSLDGGGVARVDEQFF
CDR3nt: TGCGCCAGCAGCCTGGACGGGGGCGGGGTGGCTAGGGTTGATGAGCAGTTCTTC

abundance: few
v_gene: TRBV5-6
len: 14
j_gene: TRBJ1-5
d_gene: -
CDR3aa: CASSLQSPNQPQHF
CDR3nt: TGTGCCAGCAGCTTGCAGAGTCCTAATCAGCCCCAGCATTTT

abundance: -
v_gene: TRBV12-3/TRBV12-4
len: 12
j_gene: TRBJ1-2
d_gene: -
CDR3aa: CASSSLGYGYTF
CDR3nt: TGTGCCAGCAGTTCTCTTGGGTATGGCTACACCTTC

abundance: -
v_gene: TRBV3-1/TRBV3-2
len: 16
j_gene: TRBJ2-7
d_gene: TRBD2
CDR3aa: CASSQDQAGGPYEQYF
CDR3nt: TGTGCCAGCAGCCAAGATCAAGCGGGAGGGCCATACGAGCAGTACTTC

abundance: -
v_gene: TRBV4-2
len: 15
j_gene: TRBJ1-2
d_gene: TRBD1
CDR3aa: CASSQGWGTDYGYTF
CDR3nt: TGTGCCAGCAGCCAAGGGTGGGGGACAGACTATGGCTACACCTTC

abundance: -
v_gene: TRBV15
len: 14
j_gene: TRBJ2-1
d_gene: TRBD2
CDR3aa: CATAASGGDNEQFF
CDR3nt: TGTGCCACCGCGGCTAGCGGGGGAGACAATGAGCAGTTCTTC

abundance: once
v_gene: TRBV18
len: 14
j_gene: TRBJ2-7
d_gene: -
CDR3aa: CASSPPGMPYEQYF
CDR3nt: TGTGCCAGCTCACCTCCAGGGATGCCCTACGAGCAGTACTTC

abundance: -
v_gene: TRBV3-1/TRBV3-2
len: 15
j_gene: TRBJ2-1
d_gene: TRBD2
CDR3aa: CASSLQAGVRNEQFF
CDR3nt: TGTGCCAGCAGCCTCCAAGCGGGAGTACGCAATGAGCAGTTCTTC

abundance: once
v_gene: TRBV2
len: 14
j_gene: TRBJ1-1
d_gene: -
CDR3aa: CASSEGRPPTEAFF
CDR3nt: TGTGCCAGCAGTGAGGGGAGGCCCCCCACTGAAGCTTTCTTT

abundance: -
v_gene: TRBV18
len: 15
j_gene: TRBJ2-3
d_gene: -
CDR3aa: CASSPPGGAPDTQYF
CDR3nt: TGTGCCAGCTCACCACCGGGGGGGGCCCCAGATACGCAGTATTTT

abundance: -
v_gene: TRBV11-3
len: 16
j_gene: TRBJ2-2
d_gene: -
CDR3aa: CASREGFGQNTGELFF
CDR3nt: TGTGCCAGCAGGGAAGGATTCGGACAGAACACCGGGGAGCTGTTTTTT

abundance: -
v_gene: TRBV27
len: 16
j_gene: TRBJ2-3
d_gene: -
CDR3aa: CASSLGSRLDTDTQYF
CDR3nt: TGTGCCAGCAGTTTAGGGTCCCGACTAGACACAGATACGCAGTATTTT

abundance: -
v_gene: TRBV7-8
len: 14
j_gene: TRBJ1-5
d_gene: -
CDR3aa: CASSSGWGNQPQHF
CDR3nt: TGTGCCAGCAGCTCCGGATGGGGCAATCAGCCCCAGCATTTT

abundance: -
v_gene: TRBV5-1
len: 13
j_gene: TRBJ1-5
d_gene: -
CDR3aa: CASSLAGYQPQHF
CDR3nt: TGCGCCAGCAGCTTGGCCGGGTATCAGCCCCAGCATTTT

abundance: -
v_gene: TRBV2
len: 16
j_gene: TRBJ1-5
d_gene: TRBD1
CDR3aa: CASSDPGQGGNQPQHF
CDR3nt: TGTGCCAGCAGTGACCCTGGACAGGGGGGAAATCAGCCCCAGCATTTT

abundance: -
v_gene: TRBV4-3
len: 16
j_gene: TRBJ2-2
d_gene: -
CDR3aa: CASSTHARSDTGELFF
CDR3nt: TGCGCCAGCAGCACACATGCCCGGTCGGACACCGGGGAGCTGTTTTTT

abundance: once
v_gene: TRBV30
len: 11
j_gene: TRBJ1-1
d_gene: -
CDR3aa: CASGWYTEAFF
CDR3nt: TGTGCCTCTGGTTGGTACACTGAAGCTTTCTTT

abundance: -
v_gene: TRBV4-2
len: 13
j_gene: TRBJ1-1
d_gene: -
CDR3aa: CASSQGVGTEAFF
CDR3nt: TGTGCCAGCAGCCAAGGGGTAGGCACTGAAGCTTTCTTT

abundance: -
v_gene: TRBV5-1
len: 17
j_gene: TRBJ2-3
d_gene: -
CDR3aa: CASSRVGGSDAANTQYF
CDR3nt: TGCGCCAGCAGCCGGGTTGGCGGTTCCGACGCCGCTAATACGCAGTATTTT

abundance: -
v_gene: TRBV24-1
len: 14
j_gene: TRBJ2-2
d_gene: TRBD1
CDR3aa: CATSEGTDSGELFF
CDR3nt: TGTGCCACCAGTGAGGGGACAGATTCCGGGGAGCTGTTTTTT